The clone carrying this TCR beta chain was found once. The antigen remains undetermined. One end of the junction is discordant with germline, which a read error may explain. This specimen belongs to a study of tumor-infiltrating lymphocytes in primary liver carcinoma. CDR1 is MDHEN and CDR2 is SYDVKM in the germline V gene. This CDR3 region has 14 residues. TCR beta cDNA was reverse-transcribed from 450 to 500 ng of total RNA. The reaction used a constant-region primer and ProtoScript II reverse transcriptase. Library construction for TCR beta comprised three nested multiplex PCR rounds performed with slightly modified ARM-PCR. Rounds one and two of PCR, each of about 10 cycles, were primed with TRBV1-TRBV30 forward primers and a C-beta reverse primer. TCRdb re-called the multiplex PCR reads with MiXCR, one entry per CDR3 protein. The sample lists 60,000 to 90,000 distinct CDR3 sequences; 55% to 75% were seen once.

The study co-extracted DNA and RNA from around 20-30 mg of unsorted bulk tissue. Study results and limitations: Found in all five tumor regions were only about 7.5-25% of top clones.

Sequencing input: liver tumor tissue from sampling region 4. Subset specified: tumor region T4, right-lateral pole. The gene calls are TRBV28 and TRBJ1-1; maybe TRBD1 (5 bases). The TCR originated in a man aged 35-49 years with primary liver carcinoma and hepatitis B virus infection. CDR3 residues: CASSSPKGATETYF. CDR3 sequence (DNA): TGTGCCAGCAGTTCCCCGAAAGGGGCCACTGAAACTTACTTT.